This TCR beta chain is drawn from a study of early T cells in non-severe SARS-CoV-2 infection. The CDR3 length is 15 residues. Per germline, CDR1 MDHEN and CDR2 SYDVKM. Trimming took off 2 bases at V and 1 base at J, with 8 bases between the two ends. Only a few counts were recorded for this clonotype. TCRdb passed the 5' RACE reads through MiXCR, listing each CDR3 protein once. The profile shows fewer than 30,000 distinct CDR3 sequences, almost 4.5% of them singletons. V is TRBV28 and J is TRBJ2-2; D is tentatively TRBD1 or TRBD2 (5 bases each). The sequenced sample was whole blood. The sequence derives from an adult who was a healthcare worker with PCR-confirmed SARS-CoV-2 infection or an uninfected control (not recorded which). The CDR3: CASSLGAGNTGELFF. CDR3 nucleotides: TGTGCCAGCAGTTTAGGGGCGGGGAACACCGGGGAGCTGTTTTTT.